The 17 T cell receptor beta chains below were found in one sample sequenced in a study of lymphopenia after photon versus proton radiotherapy. The data were produced by immunoSEQ multiplex PCR, yet TCRdb's version contains in-frame clones alone and is incomplete. The sample carries fewer than 35,000 clones, around 90% recorded once. The sequences come from peripheral blood, collected from a patient treated with photon-based radiotherapy. These receptors all stem from a woman aged 45-59 years with pancreatic cancer.

The chain has TRBV7-9 and TRBJ2-5; tentatively, D is TRBD1 (6 bases). CDR1 and CDR2 (germline): SEHNR, FQNEAQ (reference sequence). The CDR3 is 11 amino acids. The V end lost 4 bases, the J end lost 11 bases, and 11 bases lay between the germline ends. CDR3 amino acids: CASSSHRVQYF. As DNA, the CDR3 is TGTGCCAGCAGCTCTCACAGGGTTCAGTACTTC.

The chain uses TRBV28 and TRBJ2-5, with D possibly TRBD2 on 7 matching bases. From germline, CDR1 is MDHEN and CDR2 SYDVKM. The CDR3 has 16 residues. The germline V and J ends were trimmed by 5 bases and 0 bases, with 16 bases remaining between them. The DNA of the CDR3 is TGTGCCAGCAGTAGCGGGACACAACAGTACCAAGAGACCCAGTACTTC. This translates into CASSSGTQQYQETQYF. Looking up the rest from reference TRBV28 and TRBJ2-5 gives the full variable domain: DVKVTQSSRYLVKRTGEKVFLECVQDMDHENMFWYRQDPGLGLRLIYFSYDVKMKEKGDIPEGYSVSREKKERFSLILESASTNQTSMYLCASSSGTQQYQETQYFGPGTRLLVL.

The chain has TRBV10-3 and TRBJ2-7, with TRBD1 identical over 7 bases. V shed 4 bases, J shed 0 bases, and the junction held 3 bases outside the gene matches. The V gene's germline CDR1 is ENHRY and CDR2 SYGVKD. This CDR3 is 14 amino acids long. CDR3 nucleotide sequence: TGTGCCATCAGTGCTGACAGGGACTCCTACGAGCAGTACTTC. Amino acid sequence: CAISADRDSYEQYF.

This chain joins TRBV19 and TRBJ2-7; D might be TRBD2 (5 bases). The V gene lost 5 bases and the J gene lost 6 bases, with 14 bases spanning the gap. The germline CDR1 and CDR2 sequences are LNHDA and SQIVND (reference sequence). This CDR3 contains 13 residues. CDR3 bases: TGTGCCAGTAGTCGGACTCCTACTGTCGAGCAGTACTTC. Amino acid sequence: CASSRTPTVEQYF. Full variable domain (missing parts from reference TRBV19 and TRBJ2-7): DGGITQSPKYLFRKEGQNVTLSCEQNLNHDAMYWYRQDPGQGLRLIYYSQIVNDFQKGDIAEGYSVSREKKESFPLTVTSAQKNPTAFYLCASSRTPTVEQYFGPGTRLTVT.

This clone appeared a single time. CDR3 in DNA: TGTGCCAGCAGCCGCGACAGGGGAGAGACCCAGTACTTC. This sequence encodes CASSRDRGETQYF. The chain has TRBV11-2 and TRBJ2-5; 8 nucleotides line up with TRBD1. Germline CDR1 SGHAT, CDR2 FQNNGV. Trimming at V came to 5 bases and at J to 4 bases, leaving 3 bases not matched to a gene. This CDR3 is built from 13 residues.

The chain recombines TRBV7-2 with TRBJ2-7, with D unclear. V gave up 4 bases and J gave up 3 bases, with 10 bases separating them. The CDR3 consists of 13 residues. CDR1 SGHTA and CDR2 FQGNSA come from the germline V gene. The DNA of the CDR3 is TGTGCCAGCAGCTCCCTGATCATCTACGAGCAGTACTTC. It codes for CASSSLIIYEQYF.

The chain employs TRBV27 and TRBJ2-5; possible D gene TRBD1, 6 bases. The germline gives CDR1 MNHEY, CDR2 SMNVEV (reference sequence). Trimming took 8 bases from V and 5 from J, leaving 12 bases between them. This CDR3 is built from 12 residues. CDR3 region: CASGDTGETQYF. In DNA form, the CDR3 reads TGTGCCAGCGGGGACACCGGCGAGACCCAGTACTTC.

This sequence joins TRBV28 and TRBJ2-7; D not resolved. This CDR3 comprises 14 residues. V lost 5 bases and J lost 2, with 13 bases in between. Germline lookup yields CDR1 MDHEN and CDR2 SYDVKM. The CDR3 spells CASSAQLFPYEQYF. CDR3 in DNA: TGTGCCAGCAGTGCACAGCTATTCCCCTACGAGCAGTACTTC. The full variable domain, its missing parts supplied by reference TRBV28 and TRBJ2-7, is DVKVTQSSRYLVKRTGEKVFLECVQDMDHENMFWYRQDPGLGLRLIYFSYDVKMKEKGDIPEGYSVSREKKERFSLILESASTNQTSMYLCASSAQLFPYEQYFGPGTRLTVT.

The chain couples TRBV6-6 to TRBJ2-2; 12 nucleotides match TRBD1. Per germline, CDR1 MNHNY and CDR2 SVGAGI (reference sequence). The CDR3 is 14 amino acids. V trimming: 5 bases; J trimming: 7 bases; junction bases outside the gene matches: 2. In DNA form, the CDR3 reads TGTGCCAGCAGTGGGACAGGGGGCTTCGGGGAGCTGTTTTTT. Translating it yields CASSGTGGFGELFF.

The chain carries TRBV7-3 and TRBJ2-5, with 7 bases identical to TRBD1. The CDR3 is 15 residues long. The V gene's germline CDR1 is SGHTA and CDR2 FQGTGA. V lost 5 bases, J lost 5 bases, and 11 bases stayed unmatched. CDR3: CASSPNRGSRETQYF. The CDR3 bases are TGTGCCAGCAGCCCAAACAGGGGCAGTCGGGAGACCCAGTACTTC.

The V call is TRBV27, the J call TRBJ2-3; D might be TRBD2 (5 bases). The CDR3 sequence is 13 residues long. V was pared by 3 bases and J by 1 base, with 5 bases between. Germline V gene lookup returns CDR1 MNHEY and CDR2 SMNVEV (reference sequence). CDR3 DNA: TGTGCCAGCAGTTTGAGGGGCACAGATACGCAGTATTTT. It specifies CASSLRGTDTQYF.

The chain couples TRBV2 to TRBJ1-1; D gene unclear. The CDR3 is 13 amino acids. The germline V and J ends were trimmed by 6 bases and 6 bases, with 14 bases remaining between them. Per germline, CDR1 SNHLY and CDR2 FYNNEI. The CDR3 sequence is CASRAGPLAEAFF. In DNA, the CDR3 is TGTGCCAGCAGGGCCGGGCCCCTGGCTGAAGCTTTCTTT.

The chain links TRBV7-6 to TRBJ2-7, with TRBD2 as a possible D gene (5 bases). The CDR3 consists of 13 residues. Germline CDR1 SGHVS, CDR2 FNYEAQ. Trimming shortened V by 1 base and J by 4 bases, and 8 bases separated the two germline ends. The CDR3 DNA is TGTGCCAGCAGCTTAGAACGGGATTACGAGCAGTACTTC. As protein: CASSLERDYEQYF.

V usage is TRBV14 and J usage is TRBJ1-2; unclear D gene. Germline V lookup: CDR1 SGHDN, CDR2 FVKESK. There are 14 residues in the CDR3. The V end lost 2 bases, the J end lost 5 bases, and 12 bases lay between the germline ends. CDR3 bases: TGTGCCAGCAGCCAAAACTCACGTTATTATGGCTACACCTTC. The encoded protein is CASSQNSRYYGYTF.

This chain connects TRBV29-1 to TRBJ2-7, with 12 bases matching TRBD2. Germline lookup yields CDR1 SQVTM and CDR2 ANQGSEA. The CDR3 is 14 residues long. J was trimmed by 4 bases and V by 4 bases; bases with no gene match: 5. This CDR3 is CSVAVTSGRYEQYF. CDR3 nucleotides: TGCAGCGTTGCAGTGACTAGCGGGAGATACGAGCAGTACTTC.

This sequence joins TRBV14 and TRBJ1-4; 11 nucleotides match TRBD1. The V gene end was trimmed by 4 bases and the J gene end by 8 bases; junction bases not matched to a gene: 9. Germline lookup yields CDR1 SGHDN and CDR2 FVKESK. This CDR3 is built from 16 residues. The CDR3 here is CASSLDRGLRGEKLFF. The CDR3 nucleotides are TGTGCCAGCAGCCTGGACAGGGGGCTCCGCGGCGAAAAACTGTTTTTT.

This chain joins TRBV27 and TRBJ2-3, with 12 bases aligning to TRBD2. Trimming took 3 bases from V and 3 from J; bases not matched to a gene: 4. This CDR3 region has 16 residues. Germline V CDR1 and CDR2: MNHEY, SMNVEV (reference sequence). The CDR3 is CASSFLGLAGTDTQYF. DNA of the CDR3: TGTGCCAGCAGTTTCCTAGGACTAGCGGGAACAGATACGCAGTATTTT.